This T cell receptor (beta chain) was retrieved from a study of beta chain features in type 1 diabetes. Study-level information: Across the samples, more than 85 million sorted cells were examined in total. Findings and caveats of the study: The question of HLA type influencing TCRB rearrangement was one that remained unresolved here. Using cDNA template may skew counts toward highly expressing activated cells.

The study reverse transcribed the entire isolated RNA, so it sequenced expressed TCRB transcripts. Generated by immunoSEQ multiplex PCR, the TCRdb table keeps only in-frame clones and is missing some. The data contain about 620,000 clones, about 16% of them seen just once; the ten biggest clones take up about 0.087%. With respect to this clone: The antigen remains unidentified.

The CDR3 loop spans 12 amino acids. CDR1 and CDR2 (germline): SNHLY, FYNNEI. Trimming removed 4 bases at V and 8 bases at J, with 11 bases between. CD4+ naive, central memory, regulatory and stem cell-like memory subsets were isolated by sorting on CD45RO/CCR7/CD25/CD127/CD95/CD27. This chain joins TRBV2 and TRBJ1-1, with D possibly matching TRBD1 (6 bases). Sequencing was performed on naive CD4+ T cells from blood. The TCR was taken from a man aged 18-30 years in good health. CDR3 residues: CASSAGADEAFF. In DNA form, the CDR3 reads TGTGCCAGCAGTGCGGGGGCGGACGAAGCTTTCTTT.